This entry describes one T cell receptor beta chain. In Cohort 3, a recovered donor had either two negative PCRs, clearance, or symptom resolution. The record originates from a study of blood T cell repertoires in COVID-19. Background on the study: Acute and convalescent COVID-19 specimens originated in the United States, Italy and Spain. Sample material is recorded as cDNA or gDNA derived from T cells, B-cell-depleted T cells, or PBMCs.

Profiling relied on immunoSEQ multiplex PCR, and the TCRdb table lists in-frame clones only, not all of them. This sample has about 180,000 clones, with about 84% found just once. The CDR3 contains 16 residues. V was pared by 0 bases and J by 3 bases, with 13 bases between. Germline CDR1 reads MNHEY; CDR2 reads SMNVEV (reference sequence). The receptor's source is a young woman who had recovered from COVID-19. The specimen was PBMCs or T cells enriched from blood (not recorded which). The chain joins TRBV27 to TRBJ2-3; weak D call: TRBD1 (6 bases). CDR3 DNA: TGTGCCAGCAGTTTATCTGGCAGGGGAAGTACAGATACGCAGTATTTT. Translating it yields CASSLSGRGSTDTQYF.